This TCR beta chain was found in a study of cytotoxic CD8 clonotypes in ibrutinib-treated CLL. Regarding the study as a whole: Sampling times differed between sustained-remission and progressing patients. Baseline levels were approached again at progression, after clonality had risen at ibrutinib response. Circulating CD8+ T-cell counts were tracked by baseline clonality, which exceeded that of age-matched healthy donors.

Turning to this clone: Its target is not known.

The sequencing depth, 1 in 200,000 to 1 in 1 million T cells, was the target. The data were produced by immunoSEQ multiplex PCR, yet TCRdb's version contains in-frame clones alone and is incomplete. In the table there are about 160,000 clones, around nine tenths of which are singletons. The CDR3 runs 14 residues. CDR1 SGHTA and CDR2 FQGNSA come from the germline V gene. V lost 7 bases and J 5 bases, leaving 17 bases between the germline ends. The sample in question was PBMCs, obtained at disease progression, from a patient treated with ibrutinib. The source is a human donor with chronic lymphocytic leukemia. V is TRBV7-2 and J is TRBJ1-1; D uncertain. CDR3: CASTALGMGTEAFF. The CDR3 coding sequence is TGTGCCAGCACGGCGCTGGGAATGGGAACTGAAGCTTTCTTT.